These T cell receptor beta chains were read from a single sample in a study of PD-L1 blockade in urothelial cancer. Sequenced by immunoSEQ multiplex PCR; TCRdb stores in-frame clones only, minus some. The sample carries 80,000 to 90,000 clones, 70% to 90% recorded once. Sequencing used PBMCs, obtained around atezolizumab (anti-PD-L1) treatment. These receptor sequences come from a man aged 60 to 69 with urothelial cancer. Both conserved end residues are part of each CDR3. D genes are given only for firm matches. Rows give clone size only sometimes, using once, few, many, or a class for an expanded clone.

>once|TRBJ2-2|TRBD2|TRBV7-3
TGTGCCAGCAGCTTAACGGGCGGGAGGACTCGAGGCACCGGGGAGCTGTTTTTT
CASSLTGGRTRGTGELFF
>once|TRBJ2-1|.|TRBV19
TGTGCCAGCTCCGGGAGCTCCTACAATGAGCAGTTCTTC
CASSGSSYNEQFF
>.|TRBJ2-1|.|TRBV7-9
TGTGCCAGCAGCTTAGGGCCGGGGAATGAGCAGTTCTTC
CASSLGPGNEQFF
>.|TRBJ1-2|TRBD1|TRBV6-1
TGTGCCAGCAGTGCCTCGGGACAGGATCATTTTGGCTACACCTTC
CASSASGQDHFGYTF
>.|TRBJ1-1|.|TRBV19
TGTGCCAGTAGTATAGTAAGGAGTTTCTGGGAGGGCACTGAAGCTTTCTTT
CASSIVRSFWEGTEAFF
>.|TRBJ1-5|.|TRBV30
TGTGCCTGGAGTGTAAGCTCAAATCAGCCCCAGCATTTT
CAWSVSSNQPQHF
>.|TRBJ2-3|.|TRBV7-8
TGTGCCGGACTCGGTCAAGCGGGAGATACGCAGTATTTT
CAGLGQAGDTQYF
>.|TRBJ2-7|TRBD2|TRBV7-8
TGTGCCAGCAGCCTCACCGGGACTAGCGGCGACGAGCAGTACTTC
CASSLTGTSGDEQYF
>.|TRBJ2-7|TRBD2|TRBV5-1
TGCGCCAGCAGCCCTACTAGCGGATTTTCCTACGAGCAGTACTTC
CASSPTSGFSYEQYF
>.|TRBJ2-5|.|TRBV21-1
TGTGCCAGCAGCAAAGGAGGGGGGAGGGGTGAGACCCAGTACTTC
CASSKGGGRGETQYF
>many|TRBJ2-7|.|TRBV27
TGTGCCAGCATACTGGCCCCGAGGTACGAGCAGTACTTC
CASILAPRYEQYF
>.|TRBJ1-3|.|TRBV11-3
TGTGCCAGCAGCCCGGGGACATCCGCTGGAAACACCATATATTTT
CASSPGTSAGNTIYF
>.|TRBJ2-3|.|TRBV21-1
TGTGCCAGCAGCAGGGGGGTAAATGGGTCGGTTAGCACAGATACGCAGTATTTT
CASSRGVNGSVSTDTQYF
>.|TRBJ2-5|.|TRBV7-2
TGTGCCAGCAGCCGAGAACAGGGACAAGAGACCCAGTACTTC
CASSREQGQETQYF
>many|TRBJ1-2|TRBD1|TRBV29-1
TGCAGCGTGCAGGGGGCGGGAGGCTACACCTTC
CSVQGAGGYTF
>.|TRBJ2-5|TRBD1|TRBV5-1
TGCGCCAGCAGCTTGGGTACAGGGGGCATCGAGACCCAGTACTTC
CASSLGTGGIETQYF
>.|TRBJ2-7|.|TRBV11-2
TGTGCCAGCAGCCCCGGGGGCGAGCAGTACTTC
CASSPGGEQYF
>.|TRBJ2-1|TRBD1|TRBV18
TGTGCCAGCTCACCCGGACAGGGGAAGGGGAATGAGCAGTTCTTC
CASSPGQGKGNEQFF
>.|TRBJ1-2|.|TRBV9
TGTGCCAGCAGCCCCAGGGTCAACTATGGCTACACCTTC
CASSPRVNYGYTF
>.|TRBJ2-7|TRBD1|TRBV11-1
TGTGCCAGCAGTTATCAGGGGGCGATCTCCTACGAGCAGTACTTC
CASSYQGAISYEQYF
>once|TRBJ2-7|TRBD2|TRBV5-1
TGCGCCAGCAGCCCATATGGACTAGCGGGAGCCGAGCAGTACTTC
CASSPYGLAGAEQYF
>.|TRBJ2-1|.|TRBV6-1
TGTGCCAGCAGTGCCGGCGGGGGCAGGGCGGCTGAGCAGTTCTTC
CASSAGGGRAAEQFF
>.|TRBJ1-1|TRBD1|TRBV29-1
TGCAGCGTCTGGACAGGGGATTACACTGAAGCTTTCTTT
CSVWTGDYTEAFF
>.|TRBJ1-3|TRBD1|TRBV5-4
TGTGCCAGCAGCTTGCCCGGACAGGGGTTGGACACCATATATTTT
CASSLPGQGLDTIYF
>.|TRBJ1-2|TRBD1|TRBV18
TGTGCCAGCTCACCAGGTTTGCAGGGGGCATATAACTATGGCTACACCTTC
CASSPGLQGAYNYGYTF
>.|TRBJ1-1|.|TRBV7-3
TGTGCCAGCAGCCCTTGGGCAGGTGCTGAAGCTTTCTTT
CASSPWAGAEAFF
>few|TRBJ1-2|.|TRBV28
TGTGCCAGCCGAGATGCCCCCTATGGCTACACCTTC
CASRDAPYGYTF